This note documents a single TCR beta chain sequence. This entry is derived from a study of blood T cell repertoires in COVID-19. Study as a whole: From the United States, Italy and Spain came samples of acute and convalescent COVID-19. T cells, B-cell-depleted T cells, or PBMCs supplied cDNA or gDNA.

In the original analysis: Amplification of reference gene primers provided the estimated nucleated cell counts. This table comes from immunoSEQ multiplex PCR, and its TCRdb copy is limited to in-frame clones, with some not included. V and J calls and clone size come straight from that table; D and trimming were deduced from the DNA. The sample has approximately 120,000 clones; 70% to 90% are singletons. This CDR3 spans 15 amino acids. Germline V CDR1 and CDR2: SGHDT, YYEEEE. Deletions cut 0 bases from V and 4 bases from J, with 13 bases between. The sequence was collected from a human donor in a cohort sampled during active COVID-19. The sequenced sample was peripheral blood. The rearrangement uses TRBV5-6 and TRBJ1-2; TRBD1 might be the D (6 bases). As DNA, the CDR3 is TGTGCCAGCAGCTTGGGACAGGCCTTGATCTATGGCTACACCTTC. Its translation is CASSLGQALIYGYTF.